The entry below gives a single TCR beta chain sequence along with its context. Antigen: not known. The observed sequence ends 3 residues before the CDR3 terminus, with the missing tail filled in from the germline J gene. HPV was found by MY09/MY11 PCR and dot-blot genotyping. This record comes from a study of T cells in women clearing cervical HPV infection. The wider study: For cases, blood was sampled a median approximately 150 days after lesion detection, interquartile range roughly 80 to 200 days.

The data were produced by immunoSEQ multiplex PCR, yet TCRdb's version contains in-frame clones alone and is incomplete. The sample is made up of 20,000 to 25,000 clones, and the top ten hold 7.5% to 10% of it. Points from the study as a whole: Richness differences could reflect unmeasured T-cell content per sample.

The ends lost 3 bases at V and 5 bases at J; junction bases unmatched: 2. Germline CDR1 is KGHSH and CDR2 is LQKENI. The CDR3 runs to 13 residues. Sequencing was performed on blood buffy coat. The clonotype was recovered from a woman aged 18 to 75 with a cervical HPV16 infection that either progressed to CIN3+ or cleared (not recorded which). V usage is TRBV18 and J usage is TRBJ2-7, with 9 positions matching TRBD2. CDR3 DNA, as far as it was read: TGTGCCAGCTCACCGGGACTAGCTAACGAG. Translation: CASSPGLANE. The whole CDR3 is CASSPGLANEQYF.